Below are 18 T cell receptor beta chains sequenced from a single sample in a study of PD-L1 blockade in urothelial cancer. TCRdb's table, derived via immunoSEQ multiplex PCR, lists solely in-frame clones and lacks some. Of 50,000 to 60,000 clones listed, 84% are singletons. Material: PBMCs, obtained around atezolizumab (anti-PD-L1) treatment. These TCRs come from a man between 40 and 49 years old with urothelial cancer.

The CDR3 reads CASSIEERAGGYTF. In DNA form, the CDR3 reads TGTGCCAGTAGTATTGAGGAGCGGGCAGGTGGCTACACCTTC. The chain couples TRBV19 to TRBJ1-2, with no clear D. There are 14 residues in the CDR3. V lost 3 bases and J 7 bases, leaving 15 bases between the germline ends. Germline-derived CDR1 and CDR2 are LNHDA and SQIVND (reference sequence).

A remark on this clone: It is unclear where the CDR3 begins or ends on the DNA, so no DNA is shown, and the CDR3 is as TCRdb lists it. The chain recombines TRBV28 with TRBJ2-6; the table's D call, TRBD2, was not checked against the DNA. The CDR3 contains 17 residues when both ends are counted. Germline V gene lookup returns CDR1 MDHEN and CDR2 SYDVKM. The CDR3 reads CASSSSGVGSGANVLTF.

The J gene is TRBJ2-1, the V gene TRBV9; 9 nucleotides line up with TRBD2. After removal of 4 bases from V and 9 bases from J, the junction contained 17 bases not matched to a gene. The CDR3 is 17 amino acids. Germline CDR1 is SGDLS and CDR2 is YYNGEE. This CDR3 is CASSPHLAGKVSGEQFF. CDR3 in DNA: TGTGCCAGCAGCCCCCACCTAGCGGGAAAGGTGTCCGGTGAGCAGTTCTTC.

The V and J genes are TRBV5-6 and TRBJ2-7; the D gene is possibly TRBD2 (6 bases). Germline CDR1 SGHDT, CDR2 YYEEEE. V lost 1 base and J lost 2, with 13 bases in between. CDR3 length equals 15 residues. CDR3 amino acids: CASSLIGTPTYEQYF. The CDR3 nucleotides read TGTGCCAGCAGCTTGATCGGGACTCCTACCTACGAGCAGTACTTC.

The chain is built from TRBV7-6 and TRBJ2-1; perhaps TRBD2 as D (5 bases). CDR1 and CDR2 (germline): SGHVS, FNYEAQ. V was cut by 0 bases and J by 0 bases, with 15 bases left in between. CDR3 size: 18 residues. The CDR3 nucleotides are TGTGCCAGCAGCTTAGCCCAATCGACGGGAAGCTCCTACAATGAGCAGTTCTTC. Translation gives CASSLAQSTGSSYNEQFF.

The genes are TRBV4-3 and TRBJ2-2; D gene ambiguous. From germline, CDR1 is LGHNA and CDR2 YSLEER. Deletions cut 0 bases from V and 7 bases from J, with 9 bases between. The CDR3 consists of 14 residues. CDR3 sequence reads: CASSQEKTVGELFF. CDR3 in DNA: TGCGCCAGCAGCCAAGAGAAAACAGTCGGGGAGCTGTTTTTT.

V is TRBV29-1 and J is TRBJ1-5; D perhaps matches TRBD1 (5 bases). Germline V gene data show CDR1 as SQVTM and CDR2 as ANQGSEA. V lost 4 bases to trimming and J lost 7 bases, with 14 bases between them. The CDR3 runs 13 residues. DNA of the CDR3: TGCAGCGTTGCAGGGTTAGCAGGGCAGCCCCAGCATTTT. It is translated as CSVAGLAGQPQHF. Using reference TRBV29-1 and TRBJ1-5 for the parts outside the CDR3, the full variable domain is SAVISQKPSRDICQRGTSLTIQCQVDSQVTMMFWYRQQPGQSLTLIATANQGSEATYESGFVIDKFPISRPNLTFSTLTVSNMSPEDSSIYLCSVAGLAGQPQHFGDGTRLSIL.

The gene calls are TRBV14 and TRBJ2-1; TRBD1 agrees at 7 bases. V dropped 8 bases and J dropped 4; count of bases not matched to a gene: 5. From germline, CDR1 is SGHDN and CDR2 FVKESK. This CDR3 spans 13 amino acids. CDR3 in amino acids: CASGGQVYNEQFF. The CDR3 coding sequence is TGTGCCAGCGGCGGACAGGTGTACAATGAGCAGTTCTTC.

The genes are TRBV10-2 and TRBJ1-2; D might be TRBD1 (5 bases). Germline V CDR1 and CDR2: WSHSY, SAAADI. The CDR3 totals 11 residues. The V gene lost 2 bases and the J gene lost 10 bases, with 8 bases spanning the gap. CDR3 nucleotides: TGCGCCAGCAGTGAGACGACAGACTACACCTTC. It encodes CASSETTDYTF.

This chain joins TRBV10-2 and TRBJ2-1; D remains unclear. Trimming removed 6 bases at V and 10 bases at J, with 10 bases between. Per the germline V gene, CDR1 is WSHSY and CDR2 is SAAADI. The CDR3 runs 11 residues. As DNA, the CDR3 is TGCGCCAGCAGACAGACACGAGAGCAGTTCTTC. This encodes CASRQTREQFF.

V is TRBV7-9 and J is TRBJ2-7, with 8 nucleotides matching TRBD1. The CDR3 is 14 residues long. Unmatched junction bases numbered 8, after V lost 5 bases and J lost 5 bases. Germline CDR1 SEHNR, CDR2 FQNEAQ (reference sequence). The DNA for the CDR3 is TGTGCCAGCAGCCCCGGGACAGGAGCAAACGAGCAGTACTTC. Translating it yields CASSPGTGANEQYF.

The gene calls are TRBV27 and TRBJ1-3, with TRBD1 matching over 10 bases. V dropped 6 bases and J dropped 4; count of bases not matched to a gene: 15. The CDR3 consists of 18 residues. Germline CDR1 MNHEY, CDR2 SMNVEV (reference sequence). CDR3 in DNA: TGTGCCAGCAGGGACCGGGACAGGGGAGTATTTTCGGGAAACACCATATATTTT. Translating gives CASRDRDRGVFSGNTIYF.

V gene TRBV19 combines with J gene TRBJ2-1; D may be TRBD1 (6 bases). V lost 4 bases and J 6 bases, leaving 13 bases between the germline ends. CDR1 and CDR2 from the germline V gene are LNHDA and SQIVND (reference sequence). This CDR3 comprises 14 residues. CDR3 in DNA: TGTGCCAGTAGTACGCGAAGGGGGTTCAATGAGCAGTTCTTC. It encodes CASSTRRGFNEQFF. Based on the CDR3 plus reference TRBV19 and TRBJ2-1, the full variable domain is DGGITQSPKYLFRKEGQNVTLSCEQNLNHDAMYWYRQDPGQGLRLIYYSQIVNDFQKGDIAEGYSVSREKKESFPLTVTSAQKNPTAFYLCASSTRRGFNEQFFGPGTRLTVL.

The J gene is TRBJ1-1, the V gene TRBV27, with a tentative D call TRBD1 (6 bases). V lost 4 bases, J lost 6 bases, and 18 bases lay in between. Germline values: CDR1 MNHEY, CDR2 SMNVEV (reference sequence). The CDR3 has 15 residues. As DNA, the CDR3 is TGTGCCAGCAGTTGGGGGGGCCGTACGGACGCTGAAGCTTTCTTT. Translation: CASSWGGRTDAEAFF.

This chain joins TRBV9 and TRBJ2-1, with a tentative D call TRBD2 (5 bases). Germline V gives CDR1 SGDLS, CDR2 YYNGEE. This CDR3 has 14 residues. V dropped 4 bases and J dropped 8 bases, with 16 bases sitting between them. The CDR3 coding sequence is TGTGCCAGCAGCCCCCGAGGGCTTGGGGATGAGCAGTTCTTC. This encodes CASSPRGLGDEQFF.

The chain recombines TRBV6-5 with TRBJ1-1; tentatively, D is TRBD1 (5 bases). This CDR3 comprises 14 residues. The germline V and J ends were trimmed by 2 bases and 3 bases, with 10 bases remaining between them. Germline V gene lookup returns CDR1 MNHEY and CDR2 SVGAGI. CDR3 sequence (DNA): TGTGCCAGCAGTTACACAGGAGGGGACACTGAAGCTTTCTTT. Amino acids: CASSYTGGDTEAFF.

This clone was observed a few times. This rearrangement joins TRBV2 to TRBJ2-5; the D gene is possibly TRBD1 (5 bases). Germline V gives CDR1 SNHLY, CDR2 FYNNEI. This CDR3 is built from 13 residues. Trimming stripped 4 bases from V and 2 bases from J, with 8 bases between. The DNA for the CDR3 is TGTGCCAGCAGTGCGGCAGGGCAAGAGACCCAGTACTTC. It encodes CASSAAGQETQYF.

The V gene is TRBV4-2, the J gene TRBJ1-2; a weak D match, TRBD1 (6 bases). Germline CDR1 is LGHNA and CDR2 is YNFKEQ. This CDR3 region has 15 residues. The germline V and J ends were trimmed by 3 bases and 5 bases, with 16 bases remaining between them. The CDR3 region is CASSQGHSLSYGYTF. CDR3 sequence (DNA): TGTGCCAGCAGCCAGGGACACTCCCTGTCGTATGGCTACACCTTC.